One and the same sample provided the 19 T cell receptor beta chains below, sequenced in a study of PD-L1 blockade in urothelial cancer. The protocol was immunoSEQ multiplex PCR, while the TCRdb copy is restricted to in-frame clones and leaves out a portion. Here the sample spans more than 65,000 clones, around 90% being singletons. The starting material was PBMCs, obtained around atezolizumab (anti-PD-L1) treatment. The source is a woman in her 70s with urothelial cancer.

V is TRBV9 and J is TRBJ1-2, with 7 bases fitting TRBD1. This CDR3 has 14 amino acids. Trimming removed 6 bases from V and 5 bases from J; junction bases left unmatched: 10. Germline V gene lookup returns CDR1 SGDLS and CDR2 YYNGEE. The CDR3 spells CASTGGRARYGYTF. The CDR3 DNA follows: TGTGCCAGCACAGGGGGAAGGGCCAGGTATGGCTACACCTTC.

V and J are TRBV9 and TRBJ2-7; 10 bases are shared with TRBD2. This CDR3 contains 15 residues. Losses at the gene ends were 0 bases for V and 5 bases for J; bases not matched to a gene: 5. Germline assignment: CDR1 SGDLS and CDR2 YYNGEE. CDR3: CASSVGGLAGDEQYF. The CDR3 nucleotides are TGTGCCAGCAGCGTAGGGGGCCTAGCGGGGGACGAGCAGTACTTC.

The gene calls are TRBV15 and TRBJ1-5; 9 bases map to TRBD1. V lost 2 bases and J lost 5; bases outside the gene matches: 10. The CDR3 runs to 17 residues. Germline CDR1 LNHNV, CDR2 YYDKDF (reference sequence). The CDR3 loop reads CATSRNIQRTGDQPQHF. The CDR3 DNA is TGTGCCACCAGCAGAAACATTCAAAGGACAGGGGATCAGCCCCAGCATTTT.

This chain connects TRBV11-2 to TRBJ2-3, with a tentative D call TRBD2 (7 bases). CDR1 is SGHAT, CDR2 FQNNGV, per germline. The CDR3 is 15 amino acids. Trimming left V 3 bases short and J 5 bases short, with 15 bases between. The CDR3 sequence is CASSFLRGGQDTQYF. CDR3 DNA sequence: TGTGCCAGCAGCTTTCTTAGGGGGGGCCAAGATACGCAGTATTTT.

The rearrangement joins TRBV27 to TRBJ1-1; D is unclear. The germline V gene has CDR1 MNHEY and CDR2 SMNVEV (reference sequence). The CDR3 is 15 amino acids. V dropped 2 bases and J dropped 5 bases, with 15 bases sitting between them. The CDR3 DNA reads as TGTGCCAGCAGTTTAAGCCCCGGTGGAGGGACTGAAGCTTTCTTT. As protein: CASSLSPGGGTEAFF.

CDR3 in amino acids: CASSFFATNEKLFF. DNA for the CDR3: TGTGCCAGCAGTTTTTTCGCAACTAATGAAAAACTGTTTTTT. This chain connects TRBV6-1 to TRBJ1-4; D remains unclear. Germline V gene data show CDR1 as MNHNS and CDR2 as SASEGT. This CDR3 has 14 residues. Trimming removed 5 bases at V and 0 bases at J, with 7 bases between.

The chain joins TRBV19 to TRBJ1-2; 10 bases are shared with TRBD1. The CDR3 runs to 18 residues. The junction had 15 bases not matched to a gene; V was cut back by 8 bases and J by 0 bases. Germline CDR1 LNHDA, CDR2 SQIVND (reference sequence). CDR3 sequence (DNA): TGTGCCAGTCTTTCCTCCCCGGGACAGGGGACAGCTAACTATGGCTACACCTTC. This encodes CASLSSPGQGTANYGYTF.

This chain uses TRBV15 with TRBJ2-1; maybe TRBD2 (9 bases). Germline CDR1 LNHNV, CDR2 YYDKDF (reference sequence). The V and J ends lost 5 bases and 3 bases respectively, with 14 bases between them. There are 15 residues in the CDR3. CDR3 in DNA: TGTGCCACCAGCCCTAGCGGGACAGGCTACAATGAGCAGTTCTTC. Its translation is CATSPSGTGYNEQFF. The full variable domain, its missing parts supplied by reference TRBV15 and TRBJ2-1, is DAMVIQNPRYQVTQFGKPVTLSCSQTLNHNVMYWYQQKSSQAPKLLFHYYDKDFNNEADTPDNFQSRRPNTSFCFLDIRSPGLGDTAMYLCATSPSGTGYNEQFFGPGTRLTVL.

CDR3 protein: CASSHTGKGQPQHF. CDR3 coding DNA: TGTGCCAGCAGCCATACAGGGAAGGGTCAGCCCCAGCATTTT. The genes are TRBV11-2 and TRBJ1-5, with a tentative D call TRBD1 (6 bases). The germline V and J ends were trimmed by 5 bases and 6 bases, with 14 bases remaining between them. CDR3 length: 14 amino acids. CDR1 is SGHAT and CDR2 is FQNNGV in the germline V gene.

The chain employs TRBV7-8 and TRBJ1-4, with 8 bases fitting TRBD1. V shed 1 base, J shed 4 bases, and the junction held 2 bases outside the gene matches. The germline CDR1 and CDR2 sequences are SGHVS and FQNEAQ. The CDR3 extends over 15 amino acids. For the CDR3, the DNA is TGTGCCAGCAGCTTAGAACAGGGGGGTAATGAAAAACTGTTTTTT. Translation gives CASSLEQGGNEKLFF.

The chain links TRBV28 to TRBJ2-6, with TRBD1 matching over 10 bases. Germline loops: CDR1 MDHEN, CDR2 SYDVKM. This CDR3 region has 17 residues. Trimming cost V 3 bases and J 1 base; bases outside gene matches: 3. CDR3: CASSLGTGASGANVLTF. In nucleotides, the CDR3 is TGTGCCAGCAGTTTGGGGACAGGGGCGTCTGGGGCCAACGTCCTGACTTTC.

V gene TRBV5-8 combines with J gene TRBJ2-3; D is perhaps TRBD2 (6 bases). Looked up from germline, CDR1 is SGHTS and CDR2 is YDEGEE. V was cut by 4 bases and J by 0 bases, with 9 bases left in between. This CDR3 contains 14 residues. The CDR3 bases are TGTGCCAGCAGCCCGCTAGCGAGCACAGATACGCAGTATTTT. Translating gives CASSPLASTDTQYF.

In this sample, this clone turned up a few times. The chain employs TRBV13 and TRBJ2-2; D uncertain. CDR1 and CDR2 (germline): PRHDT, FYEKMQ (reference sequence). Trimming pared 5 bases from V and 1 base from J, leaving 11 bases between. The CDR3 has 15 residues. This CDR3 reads CASSLPTLNTGELFF. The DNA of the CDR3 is TGTGCCAGCAGCCTTCCGACACTGAACACCGGGGAGCTGTTTTTT.

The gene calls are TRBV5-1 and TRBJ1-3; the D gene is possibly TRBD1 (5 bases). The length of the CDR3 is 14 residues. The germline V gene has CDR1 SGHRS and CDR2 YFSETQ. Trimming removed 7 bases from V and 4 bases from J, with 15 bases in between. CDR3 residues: CASSFGGGGNTIYF. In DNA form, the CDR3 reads TGCGCCAGCTCGTTCGGGGGAGGAGGAAACACCATATATTTT.

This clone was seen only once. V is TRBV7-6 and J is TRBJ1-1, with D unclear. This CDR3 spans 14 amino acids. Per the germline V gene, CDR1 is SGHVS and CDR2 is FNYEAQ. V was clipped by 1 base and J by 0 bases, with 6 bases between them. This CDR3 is CASSLGLLNTEAFF. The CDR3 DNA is TGTGCCAGCAGCTTAGGGCTTCTGAACACTGAAGCTTTCTTT.

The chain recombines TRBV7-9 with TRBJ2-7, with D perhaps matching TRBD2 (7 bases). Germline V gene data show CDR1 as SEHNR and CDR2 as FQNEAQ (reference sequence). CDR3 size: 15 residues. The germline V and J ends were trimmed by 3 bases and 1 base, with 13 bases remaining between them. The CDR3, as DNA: TGTGCCAGCAGCTTCGGCGGGGGCCAGTCCTACGAGCAGTACTTC. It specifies CASSFGGGQSYEQYF.

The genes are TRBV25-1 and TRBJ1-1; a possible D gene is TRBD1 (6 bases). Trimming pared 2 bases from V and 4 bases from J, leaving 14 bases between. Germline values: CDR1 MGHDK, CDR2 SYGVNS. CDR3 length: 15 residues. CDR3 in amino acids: CASSESQGWPTEAFF. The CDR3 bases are TGTGCCAGCAGTGAAAGTCAGGGGTGGCCCACTGAAGCTTTCTTT. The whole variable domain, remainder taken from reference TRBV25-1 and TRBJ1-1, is EADIYQTPRYLVIGTGKKITLECSQTMGHDKMYWYQQDPGMELHLIHYSYGVNSTEKGDLSSESTVSRIRTEHFPLTLESARPSHTSQYLCASSESQGWPTEAFFGQGTRLTVV.

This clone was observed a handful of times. The CDR3, as DNA: TGTGCCAGTAGTATTATGGGACAGGGGGAAGCTTTCTTT. It yields the protein CASSIMGQGEAFF. The chain has TRBV19 and TRBJ1-1, with 10 bases that match TRBD1. Germline values: CDR1 LNHDA, CDR2 SQIVND (reference sequence). The trim removed 3 bases at V and 8 bases at J, leaving 3 bases unmatched. The CDR3 loop spans 13 amino acids. Looking up the rest from reference TRBV19 and TRBJ1-1 gives the full variable domain: DGGITQSPKYLFRKEGQNVTLSCEQNLNHDAMYWYRQDPGQGLRLIYYSQIVNDFQKGDIAEGYSVSREKKESFPLTVTSAQKNPTAFYLCASSIMGQGEAFFGQGTRLTVV.

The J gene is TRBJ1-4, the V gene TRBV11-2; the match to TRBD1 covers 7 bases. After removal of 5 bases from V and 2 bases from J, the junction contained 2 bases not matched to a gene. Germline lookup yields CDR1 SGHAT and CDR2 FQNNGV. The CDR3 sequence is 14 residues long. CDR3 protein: CASSTTGTNEKLFF. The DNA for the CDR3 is TGTGCCAGCAGCACGACAGGGACTAATGAAAAACTGTTTTTT.